Below, one TCR beta chain is given with its context. Its antigen is undetermined. PCR involved 60 Vbeta and 13 Jbeta primers. Assay: immunoSEQ multiplex PCR; the TCRdb copy retains only in-frame clones and omits some. Here the sample spans roughly 97,000 clones, roughly 9.1% being singletons. The germline V gene has CDR1 SNHLY and CDR2 FYNNEI. Between the trimmed V and J ends, which lost 3 bases and 6 bases, there was a span of 8 bases. The CDR3 is 12 amino acids. This specimen comes from a study of cytomegalovirus exposure and HLA in healthy donors. Notes on the study in general: Presence/absence analyses supposed approximately even sequencing depth among donors.

The sequenced sample was PBMCs. This clonotype was obtained from a man aged 40-50 years in good health and CMV-seropositive. The chain employs TRBV2 and TRBJ1-2, with D tentatively TRBD1 (5 bases). The CDR3: CASSDRADGYTF. As DNA, the CDR3 is TGTGCCAGCAGTGACAGGGCGGATGGCTACACCTTC.